This T cell receptor beta chain is drawn from a study of blood T cell repertoires in COVID-19. Across the study: There were acute and convalescent COVID-19 samples, and they came from the United States, Italy and Spain. PBMCs, B-cell-depleted T cells, or T cells provided the cDNA or gDNA that made up the material.

Produced via immunoSEQ multiplex PCR; TCRdb's table is partial and in-frame only. This sample has fewer than 110,000 clones; about 90% occur once, and the top ten carry 5% to 7.5%. CDR1 and CDR2 (germline): SGHRS, YFSETQ. V lost 3 bases and J lost 0, with 16 bases in between. The CDR3 contains 17 residues. The source material was peripheral blood. This TCR derives from a human donor in a cohort sampled during active COVID-19. The chain combines TRBV5-1 with TRBJ1-3, with D maybe TRBD1 (5 bases). The CDR3 spells CASSSGLRDSSGNTIYF. The CDR3 region has the DNA TGCGCCAGCAGCTCGGGACTGCGAGACTCCTCTGGAAACACCATATATTTT.